This T cell receptor beta chain was sequenced for a study of cytomegalovirus exposure and HLA in healthy donors. This clone was detected once. Its target is unknown. V was cut by 5 bases and J by 1 base, with 11 bases left in between. CDR1 and CDR2 (germline): ENHRY, SYGVKD. The CDR3 runs 14 residues. Study observations and caveats: Both high specificity and high sensitivity reportedly marked the classifier's diagnosis of cytomegalovirus status.

Both 60 Vbeta primers and 13 Jbeta primers went into the PCR. Produced via immunoSEQ multiplex PCR; TCRdb's table is partial and in-frame only. This table has fewer than 70,000 clones, 74% appearing once. Sequenced material: PBMCs. V usage is TRBV10-3 and J usage is TRBJ1-1; TRBD1 might be the D (5 bases). The sequence derives from a woman aged 60-75 years in good health and CMV-seropositive. The CDR3 is CAISTNGQNTEAFF. CDR3 DNA sequence: TGTGCCATCAGTACCAACGGACAGAACACTGAAGCTTTCTTT.